This T cell receptor beta chain is drawn from a study of cytomegalovirus exposure and HLA in healthy donors (dated by TCRdb to about 2017). Study-level background: According to an earlier analysis of several hundred of the donors, some 180 million T cells yielded 95 million to 140 million unique TCR beta sequences and roughly 280 Gb of sequence data. Donor age, sex, ethnicity and CMV serostatus were compiled alongside the repertoire data. The study combined high-throughput TCR immunosequencing, statistical association of individual TCRs with disease status, and machine learning to predict cytomegalovirus infection status. To study patterns of TCR occurrence, a later analysis re-analyzed previously published TCR beta repertoires from 550 to 800 donors and added high-resolution HLA genotyping. Both class I and class II loci were covered by HLA typing, at four-digit resolution. Rather than using new phenotypic data, the later analysis identified candidate immune exposures from TCR beta sequences and from how often those sequences occurred across donors. Roughly 5 DR-DQ haplotypes were handled as single units for association and clustering, since linkage in the cohort was strong. An early release covering more than 500 HLA-typed donors comprised approximately 300 gigabases of sequencing data and around 86 million unique TCR sequences. The T cell repertoires of 670 or so subjects were profiled by immunosequencing and related to cytomegalovirus serostatus. The study aimed to test whether cataloging public T cell receptors could reveal signatures of past pathogen exposure. In addition to the first cohort of 650 to 750 subjects, a separate validation cohort of under 150 different subjects was used. Among some 400 genotyped donors of the cohort, an average of around 250,000 unique TCR beta nucleotide sequences was sequenced per donor, of which approximately 19% were non-productive. Of the roughly 410 genotyped donors, 80% to 90% were placed in the genetic ancestry cluster associated with self-reported Caucasian donors. To decide whether each TCR beta V gene segment behaved as functional or pseudogenic, an earlier analysis of 587 of the donors relied on high-throughput TCR beta sequencing. A later genetic analysis used genome-wide SNP genotypes for about three fifths of the 666 donors, treating that subset as a discovery cohort. All discovery cohort repertoires had been generated using a single sequencing platform. The number of donors typed differed by locus, with about 620-630 for A, B, C, DRB1 and DQB1, approximately 500 for DQA1, under 610 for DPA1, and some 440 for DPB1.

The research as a whole found: A further reported finding was that TCR beta sequences accurately predicted the HLA-A and HLA-B alleles for most subjects in the first cohort. The study gave a list of 150 to 200 TCR beta chains associated with cytomegalovirus. HLA typing was unavailable for some donors at each locus, so association tests used only the typed subset. A later analysis found that TCR association rates varied across HLA loci, with DRB1 alleles showing the most associated TCRs and HLA-C alleles the fewest. When HLA alleles, especially DR and DQ, strongly co-occurred, attributing TCR associations to individual alleles was difficult. In an earlier analysis of approximately 590 of the donors, most TCR beta V segments were observed in productive rearrangements about 87% or about 30% of the time, broadly matching IMGT annotations. The classifier was reported to diagnose cytomegalovirus status with high specificity and sensitivity in both the original and validation cohorts. Most CMV-associated TCR beta chains appeared to be HLA-restricted in a later analysis, and the HLA associations seemed to be driven largely by CMV exposure. In a later analysis, several top co-occurrence clusters were reported to appear linked to parvovirus B19, influenza, CMV and Epstein-Barr virus. At a false discovery rate of 0.05, a later analysis linked some 18,000 TCR beta sequences to specific HLA alleles. It was suggested by the authors that the approach could potentially be generalized to other disease states and immunological phenotypes. Correlated functional status among segregating V segments might be attributable to linkage disequilibrium, but an unknown experimental factor could not be ruled out. In this cohort, only TCR beta chains were sequenced, and detectable features were limited by the absence of alpha or paired-chain data. Compared with the approximately 670-donor mean, donors in an Asian-associated ancestry cluster had fewer N-insertions in productive TCRs, according to a later genetic analysis. Compared with equally common non-associated chains, HLA-associated TCR beta chains in a later analysis were more clonally expanded and had lower generation probabilities. Because counts were too low, some 17 rarely observed V segments, including chromosome 9 orphons, were excluded from the earlier analysis of 587 of the donors. A cluster of highly shared sequence variants was judged likely to represent a technical artifact of the sequencing pipeline. Most TCR sequences were seen in very few donors, while some public TCRs were found in many individuals. Three of the identified cytomegalovirus-associated TCR beta chains were confirmed in vitro to be specific for cytomegalovirus antigens. Some IMGT-functional V segments, including TRBV6-2 and TRBV6-3, could not be told apart with the 87-base-pair reads, so those segments were excluded. Presence/absence analyses assumed roughly uniform sequencing depth across donors, an assumption that may not hold. CMV serostatus was the only immune exposure information available for the cohort. V-gene and J-gene trimming of TCR beta chains was associated with a missense DCLRE1C variant in a later genetic analysis, and the association was replicated in an independent cohort.

Points on this clone: Which antigen it targets is not known. Base quality data are lacking; no much larger clone is found one base away.

Ends trimmed: V by 2 bases, J by 8 bases; bases unmatched to a gene: 4. According to the germline V gene (reference sequence), CDR1 reads MNHNY and CDR2 reads SVGAGI. The CDR3 runs 15 amino acids, cysteine and phenylalanine included. Solely the CDR3 DNA is kept, with 45 bases framed from the first base. In total, about 650 healthy bone marrow donors made up the cohort. All cohort members were sampled while nominally healthy, although unrecorded immune exposures were likely present. The donor tested CMV seronegative and was one of the 352 seronegative cohort members. A peripheral blood sample was provided by each donor, and peripheral blood mononuclear cells were used for TCR beta sequencing. Genomic DNA extraction from the blood cell samples was performed with the Qiagen DNeasy Blood Extraction Kit. Library preparation used the immunoSEQ multiplex PCR assay. A mixture of 60 forward primers for TCR Vbeta segments and 13 reverse primers for TCR Jbeta segments was used in the multiplex PCR. The CDR3 region of rearranged TCR beta genes was amplified from genomic DNA with a multiplex PCR assay. The Illumina HiSeq System was used to sequence the amplified TCR beta libraries as 87-base-pair reads. The authors' analysis ran thus. A later analysis counted about 80 million unique TCR beta chains across the 666 repertoires, and about 10 million of these chains were shared by at least two donors. Raw reads were error-corrected and collapsed into unique sequences with a nearest-neighbor algorithm that merged closely related sequences to remove PCR and sequencing errors. V, D and J gene segments were assigned by aligning CDR3 sequences to IMGT reference sequences. For a sequence to be retained, a match of at least six nucleotides to both a V gene segment and a J gene segment was required. Rearrangements were classified as productive when the CDR3 lacked stop codons and remained in frame with V and J, and all other rearrangements were classified as non-productive. Following IMGT convention, CDR3 was defined as the stretch from the second conserved V-encoded cysteine up to the conserved J-encoded phenylalanine. In an earlier analysis of around 600 of the donors, sequences lacking an unambiguous match to a single V gene segment were excluded. An earlier analysis of some 610 of the donors called V segments functional above 56.7% productive rearrangements and segregating when the between-donor standard deviation exceeded 5%. A statistical classification framework was built for diagnosing cytomegalovirus status from the catalog of TCR beta chain sequences. In a later analysis, TCR nucleotide sequences were compared against IMGT/GENE-DB human TR gene sequences so that V and J genes could be assigned. Using the TCRdist pipeline, a later analysis assigned CDR3 sequences along with most-parsimonious VDJ recombination scenarios. In a later analysis, each TCR beta chain was defined by its CDR3 amino acid sequence together with its V-gene family, and reads lacking a unique V-gene family were excluded. To address suspected cross-contamination and a sequencing artifact, a later analysis removed roughly 640 highly shared, low-generation-probability nucleotide sequences. A later analysis calculated a clonal expansion index for each public chain from normalized within-repertoire ranks of inferred template counts. In a later analysis, generation probabilities were computed with a VDJ recombination model fitted to out-of-frame rearrangements, and the resulting probabilities were checked against IGoR. Hypergeometric tests were used in a later analysis to score TCR-TCR, TCR-HLA and TCR-CMV co-occurrence, with a repertoire-size bias correction applied to the TCR pairs. In a later analysis, false discovery rates were estimated by permuting HLA or CMV assignments 20 times. A later analysis grouped co-occurring TCRs with DBSCAN, adding TCRdist sequence similarity when clustering within HLA-allele-positive subsets. Repertoires with fewer than 30,000 or more than 120,000 public chains were left out of co-occurrence clustering, as were about five repertoires with anomalous nucleotide sharing. The table comes from immuneACCESS by way of TCRdb, which keeps in-frame sequences with V and J called. Part of the clones is missing from these tables; in studies checked, under half for an unresolved V gene and the rest for unknown reasons. V and J calls plus clone size are reproduced from that table; the DNA served to infer D and trimming. The sample has about 190,000 clones on record, around three quarters of them singletons. 1.6% of the sample comes from the top ten.

The sequenced material came from PBMCs. The rearrangement joined TRBV6-6 to TRBJ2-2, and 11 junction bases match TRBD2. This receptor was identified in a woman aged 18-30 years in good health and CMV-seronegative. The DNA reads TGTGCCAGCAGTTACGGGACTAGCGGACAGGGGGAGCTGTTTTTT. This sequence encodes CASSYGTSGQGELFF.